This T cell receptor (beta chain) was sequenced during a study of blood T cell repertoires in COVID-19. Turning to the study itself: Italy, Spain and the United States were the sources of the convalescent and acute COVID-19 samples. T cells, B-cell-depleted T cells, or PBMCs supplied cDNA or gDNA.

V lost 4 bases and J lost 4, with 11 bases in between. This CDR3 is 13 amino acids long. Germline values: CDR1 SGHAT, CDR2 FQNNGV. As originally analysed: Amplification of reference gene primers was used by the study to estimate nucleated cell counts. Assay: immunoSEQ multiplex PCR; the TCRdb copy retains only in-frame clones and omits some. D and trimming were read from the DNA, whereas the V and J calls and clone size are those reported in that table. The sample yields roughly 59,000 clones, around 79% seen once. J is TRBJ2-7 and V is TRBV11-2; D not resolved. Sequencing input: peripheral blood. The sequence came from a human donor in a cohort sampled during active COVID-19. The CDR3 DNA is TGTGCCAGCAGCTCATCCCTACAGTACGAGCAGTACTTC. It yields the protein CASSSSLQYEQYF. The variable domain in full, with the rest retrieved from reference TRBV11-2 and TRBJ2-7, is EAGVAQSPRYKIIEKRQSVAFWCNPISGHATLYWYQQILGQGPKLLIQFQNNGVVDDSQLPKDRFSAERLKGVDSTLKIQPAKLEDSAVYLCASSSSLQYEQYFGPGTRLTVT.